One sample yielded the 20 T cell receptor beta chains listed below, sequenced in a study of monozygotic twins with inflammatory bowel disease. TCRdb reprocessed the 5' RACE reads and keeps a single row for each CDR3 protein, giving no DNA. This table holds over 150,000 distinct CDR3 sequences. The sample comprised blood. These receptor sequences come from a human donor with ulcerative colitis or Crohn's disease, or a healthy co-twin of an affected twin (not recorded which).

The chain is built from TRBV7-2 and TRBJ1-1; TCRdb proposes TRBD1, but this gene call is untestable without DNA. Germline-derived CDR1 and CDR2 are SGHTA and FQGNSA. The CDR3 runs to 15 residues. CDR3 loop: CASSLDGAVNTEAFF.

The J gene is TRBJ2-5, the V gene TRBV6-5; the D call of TRBD2 rests on TCRdb alone, since no DNA is present to check it. The germline V gene encodes CDR1 MNHEY and CDR2 SVGAGI. The CDR3 is made up of 15 amino acids. The CDR3 loop is CASSLIGTSGETQYF.

The V call is TRBV13, the J call TRBJ2-7. This CDR3 region has 13 residues. Germline lookup yields CDR1 PRHDT and CDR2 FYEKMQ (reference sequence). The CDR3 here is CASSLGISYEQYF.

The J gene is TRBJ1-1, the V gene TRBV28. The CDR3 sequence is 13 residues long. Germline CDR1 reads MDHEN; CDR2 reads SYDVKM. This chain's CDR3 is CASSSRFGTEAFF.

This sequence joins TRBV7-2 and TRBJ2-2. Germline loops: CDR1 SGHTA, CDR2 FQGNSA. The CDR3 contains 17 residues. CDR3 region: CASSLLRGPPNTGELFF.

The CDR3 is CATTSDRESYEQYF. V is TRBV23-1 and J is TRBJ2-7; TCRdb indicates TRBD1, and absent DNA this call remains unverified. TRBV23-1 is an open reading frame whose function is uncertain. The CDR3 extends over 14 amino acids.

The chain combines TRBV29-1 with TRBJ1-1. Germline CDR1 and CDR2: SQVTM and ANQGSEA. The CDR3 sequence is 12 residues long. CDR3 sequence reads: CSVSGWWTEAFF.

The chain uses TRBV7-7 and TRBJ2-1; TCRdb calls TRBD1, which cannot be checked without DNA. CDR3 length: 15 residues. Germline V lookup: CDR1 SSHAT, CDR2 FNYEAQ (reference sequence). CDR3 residues: CASSLNGGYGNEQFF.

The rearrangement joins TRBV9 to TRBJ1-5. The germline V gene encodes CDR1 SGDLS and CDR2 YYNGEE. CDR3 length: 14 amino acids. Here the CDR3 reads CASSPNIANQPQHF.

The chain joins TRBV12-3 or TRBV12-4 to TRBJ1-3; TCRdb names TRBD1, which stays unverified in the absence of DNA. CDR3 length equals 16 residues. The CDR3 reads CASSFTQGRPGNTIYF.

This chain connects TRBV6-1 to TRBJ2-1; TCRdb's D gene call, TRBD1, goes unchecked for lack of DNA. Germline V CDR1 and CDR2: MNHNS, SASEGT. The CDR3 runs to 13 residues. CDR3 amino acids: CATGSRAYNEQFF.

The chain uses TRBV5-6 and TRBJ1-5; absent DNA, TCRdb's TRBD1 call cannot be checked. This CDR3 contains 15 residues. Germline V gene sequence: CDR1 SGHDT, CDR2 YYEEEE. The chain's CDR3 is CASSFAQEDNQPQHF. The full variable domain, in which reference TRBV5-6 and TRBJ1-5 provide the parts outside the CDR3, is DAGVTQSPTHLIKTRGQQVTLRCSPKSGHDTVSWYQQALGQGPQFIFQYYEEEERQRGNFPDRFSGHQFPNYSSELNVNALLLGDSALYLCASSFAQEDNQPQHFGDGTRLSIL.

V usage is TRBV5-1 and J usage is TRBJ2-5; TCRdb designates TRBD1, a call that cannot be tested without DNA. This CDR3 contains 13 residues. CDR1 is SGHRS, CDR2 YFSETQ, per germline. Here the CDR3 reads CASSMQGEETQYF. Full variable domain (rest looked up from reference TRBV5-1 and TRBJ2-5): KAGVTQTPRYLIKTRGQQVTLSCSPISGHRSVSWYQQTPGQGLQFLFEYFSETQRNKGNFPGRFSGRQFSNSRSEMNVSTLELGDSALYLCASSMQGEETQYFGPGTRLLVL.

This chain links TRBV6-2 or TRBV6-3 with TRBJ1-1. The CDR3 length is 13 residues. Germline lookup yields CDR1 MNHEY and CDR2 SVGEGT. The CDR3 protein is CASSSPRTVEAFF.

V usage is TRBV27 and J usage is TRBJ2-1. The CDR3 runs to 13 residues. CDR1 is MNHEY and CDR2 is SMNVEV in the germline V gene (reference sequence). CDR3 residues: CASSTPRKDEQFF.

The chain joins TRBV4-3 to TRBJ1-3. Per the germline V gene, CDR1 is LGHNA and CDR2 is YSLEER. CDR3 length equals 13 residues. The CDR3 sequence: CASSQVFGNTIYF.

The chain uses TRBV12-3 or TRBV12-4 and TRBJ2-1; checking the TCRdb D call of TRBD2 is not possible without DNA. This CDR3 is built from 15 residues. The CDR3: CASSRLSDYLAEQFF.

The chain combines TRBV10-3 with TRBJ2-3; the TRBD2 assignment by TCRdb is unverifiable without DNA. The CDR3 loop spans 17 amino acids. Germline values: CDR1 ENHRY, CDR2 SYGVKD. This CDR3 is CAISESGASGSSDTQYF.

The chain carries TRBV5-5 and TRBJ2-7; the D call of TRBD2 rests on TCRdb alone, since no DNA is present to check it. Germline CDR1 is SGHKS and CDR2 is YYEKEE (reference sequence). The CDR3 runs 14 residues. The CDR3 loop is CASTMRAADYEQYF.

The V and J genes are TRBV18 and TRBJ2-2; checking the TCRdb D call of TRBD1 is not possible without DNA. In germline, CDR1 is KGHSH, CDR2 LQKENI. The CDR3 contains 16 residues. CDR3 amino acids: CASSPGLPGVAGELFF.